In its sample, the clone carrying this T cell receptor beta chain was seen many times. Its antigen is currently unknown. RNA transcripts provided the source from which TCR beta CDR3 regions were amplified. A set of HTBI primers served as the primers for a first-round RT-PCR of the TCR CDR3. TCRdb independently ran MiXCR on the multiplex PCR reads; one entry per CDR3 protein. The sample lists 200,000 to 300,000 distinct CDR3 sequences, about 17% occurring once. This entry is derived from a study of T cells in Graves' hyperthyroidism and ophthalmopathy. Active moderate-to-severe ophthalmopathy, Clinical Activity Score at least 3, NOSPECS at least 4, under 3 months' duration. Exclusion of a patient resulted from uncontrolled infection, other autoimmune disease, pregnancy or lactation. The CDR3 has 15 amino acids. V was pared by 3 bases and J by 4 bases, with 11 bases of the junction left unmatched. The germline V gene has CDR1 DFQATT and CDR2 SNEGSKA (reference sequence).

Study-wide findings and caveats: Patients with ophthalmopathy were separated from those with stable hyperthyroidism by a 13 V-J model. Expanded thyroid clonotypes (above 0.001) were mostly also found in blood.

The chain is built from TRBV20-1 and TRBJ1-2, with 7 bases fitting TRBD1. The sequence came from a woman aged 18-30 years with Graves' ophthalmopathy. The sequenced material came from blood. The CDR3 spells CSARVRQGIPYGYTF. Here the CDR3 DNA reads TGCAGTGCTAGGGTTAGACAGGGAATCCCCTATGGCTACACCTTC.